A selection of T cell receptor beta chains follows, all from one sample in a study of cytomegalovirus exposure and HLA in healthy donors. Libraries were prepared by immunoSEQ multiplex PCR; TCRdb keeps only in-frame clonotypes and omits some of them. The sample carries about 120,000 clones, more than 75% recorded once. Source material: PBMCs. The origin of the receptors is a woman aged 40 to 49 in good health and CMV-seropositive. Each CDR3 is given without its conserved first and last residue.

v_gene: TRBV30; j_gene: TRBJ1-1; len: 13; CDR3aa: AWSTSQGGDTEAF
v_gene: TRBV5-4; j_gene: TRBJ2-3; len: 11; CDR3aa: ASSPPREDTQY
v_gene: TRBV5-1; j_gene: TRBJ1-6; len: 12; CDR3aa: ASSFGQENSPLH
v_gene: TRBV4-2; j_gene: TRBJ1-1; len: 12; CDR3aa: ASSQVSGAHEAF
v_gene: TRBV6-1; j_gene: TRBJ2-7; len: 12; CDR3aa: ASSEGRRTYEQY
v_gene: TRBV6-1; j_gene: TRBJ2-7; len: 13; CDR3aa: ASSSQGAASYEQY
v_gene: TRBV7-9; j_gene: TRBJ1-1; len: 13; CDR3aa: ASSSRGWANTEAF
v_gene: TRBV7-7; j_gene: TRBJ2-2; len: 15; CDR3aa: ASSLGLAGQGTGELF
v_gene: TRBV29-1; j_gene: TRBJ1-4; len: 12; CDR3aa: SVSGDATNEKLF
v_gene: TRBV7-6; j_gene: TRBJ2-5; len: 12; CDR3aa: ASSTEQGAQTQY
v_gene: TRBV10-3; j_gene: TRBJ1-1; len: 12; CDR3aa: AISGGTGDTEAF
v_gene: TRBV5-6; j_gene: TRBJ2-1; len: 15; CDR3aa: ASSLWFRGGALNEQF
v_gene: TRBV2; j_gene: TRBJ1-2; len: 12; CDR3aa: ASRNRGRSSGYT
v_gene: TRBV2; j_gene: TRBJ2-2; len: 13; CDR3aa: ASSRGQVKAGELF
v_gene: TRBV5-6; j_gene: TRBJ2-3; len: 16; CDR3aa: ASSYGTSGATSTDTQY
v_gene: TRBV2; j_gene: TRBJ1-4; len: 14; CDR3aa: ASRKGTGGALEKLF
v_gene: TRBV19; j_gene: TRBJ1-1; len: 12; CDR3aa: ASSINQGSTEAF
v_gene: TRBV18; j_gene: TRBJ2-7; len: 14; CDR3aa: ASSPVSVTGPYEQY
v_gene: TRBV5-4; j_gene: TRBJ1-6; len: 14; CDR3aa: ASSLDGTGTRSPLH
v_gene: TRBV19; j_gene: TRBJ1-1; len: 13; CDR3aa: ASSIALFGSTEAF
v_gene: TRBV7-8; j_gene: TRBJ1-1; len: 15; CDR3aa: ASSLRAGGWRNTEAF
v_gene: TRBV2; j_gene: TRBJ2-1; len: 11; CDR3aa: ASSPYSPIGQF
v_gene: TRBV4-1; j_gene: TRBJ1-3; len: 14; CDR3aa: ASSQGQGISGNTIY
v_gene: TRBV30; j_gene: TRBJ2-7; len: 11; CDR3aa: AWSRGGDREQY
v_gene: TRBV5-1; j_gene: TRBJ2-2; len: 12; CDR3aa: ASSLQGSTGELF
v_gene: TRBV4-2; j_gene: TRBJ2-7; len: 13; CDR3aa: ASSQTGGSFYEQY
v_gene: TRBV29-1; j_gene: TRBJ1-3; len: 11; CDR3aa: SVKRGFGNTIY
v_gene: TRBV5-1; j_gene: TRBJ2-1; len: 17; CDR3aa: ASSLLLRSGLETLVEQF
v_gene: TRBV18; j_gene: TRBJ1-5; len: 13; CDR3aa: ASSTGTGHNQPQH
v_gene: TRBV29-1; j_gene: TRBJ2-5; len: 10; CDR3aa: SVVSGRETQY
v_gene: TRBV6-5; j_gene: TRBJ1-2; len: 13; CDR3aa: ASSVSGGGHYGYT
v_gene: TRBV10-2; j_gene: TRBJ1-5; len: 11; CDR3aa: ASSVGGDQPQH
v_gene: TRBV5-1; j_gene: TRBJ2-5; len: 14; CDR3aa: ASSSRLAGIQETQY
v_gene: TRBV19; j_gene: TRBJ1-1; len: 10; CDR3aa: ASDRANTEAF
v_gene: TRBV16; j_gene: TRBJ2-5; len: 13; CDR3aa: ASSLHESYQETQY
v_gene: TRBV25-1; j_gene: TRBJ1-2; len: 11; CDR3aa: ASSDSGNRGYT
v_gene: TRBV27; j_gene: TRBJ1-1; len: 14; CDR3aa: ASSRIPGTKNTEAF
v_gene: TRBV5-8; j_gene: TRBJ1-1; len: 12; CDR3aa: ASSLGFGQGEAF
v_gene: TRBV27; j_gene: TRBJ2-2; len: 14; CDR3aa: ASSGLGGRGTGELF
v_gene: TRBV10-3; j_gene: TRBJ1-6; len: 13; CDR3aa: AISGVGGAQSPLH
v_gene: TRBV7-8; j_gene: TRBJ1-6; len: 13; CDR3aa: ASSPLVGLGSPLH